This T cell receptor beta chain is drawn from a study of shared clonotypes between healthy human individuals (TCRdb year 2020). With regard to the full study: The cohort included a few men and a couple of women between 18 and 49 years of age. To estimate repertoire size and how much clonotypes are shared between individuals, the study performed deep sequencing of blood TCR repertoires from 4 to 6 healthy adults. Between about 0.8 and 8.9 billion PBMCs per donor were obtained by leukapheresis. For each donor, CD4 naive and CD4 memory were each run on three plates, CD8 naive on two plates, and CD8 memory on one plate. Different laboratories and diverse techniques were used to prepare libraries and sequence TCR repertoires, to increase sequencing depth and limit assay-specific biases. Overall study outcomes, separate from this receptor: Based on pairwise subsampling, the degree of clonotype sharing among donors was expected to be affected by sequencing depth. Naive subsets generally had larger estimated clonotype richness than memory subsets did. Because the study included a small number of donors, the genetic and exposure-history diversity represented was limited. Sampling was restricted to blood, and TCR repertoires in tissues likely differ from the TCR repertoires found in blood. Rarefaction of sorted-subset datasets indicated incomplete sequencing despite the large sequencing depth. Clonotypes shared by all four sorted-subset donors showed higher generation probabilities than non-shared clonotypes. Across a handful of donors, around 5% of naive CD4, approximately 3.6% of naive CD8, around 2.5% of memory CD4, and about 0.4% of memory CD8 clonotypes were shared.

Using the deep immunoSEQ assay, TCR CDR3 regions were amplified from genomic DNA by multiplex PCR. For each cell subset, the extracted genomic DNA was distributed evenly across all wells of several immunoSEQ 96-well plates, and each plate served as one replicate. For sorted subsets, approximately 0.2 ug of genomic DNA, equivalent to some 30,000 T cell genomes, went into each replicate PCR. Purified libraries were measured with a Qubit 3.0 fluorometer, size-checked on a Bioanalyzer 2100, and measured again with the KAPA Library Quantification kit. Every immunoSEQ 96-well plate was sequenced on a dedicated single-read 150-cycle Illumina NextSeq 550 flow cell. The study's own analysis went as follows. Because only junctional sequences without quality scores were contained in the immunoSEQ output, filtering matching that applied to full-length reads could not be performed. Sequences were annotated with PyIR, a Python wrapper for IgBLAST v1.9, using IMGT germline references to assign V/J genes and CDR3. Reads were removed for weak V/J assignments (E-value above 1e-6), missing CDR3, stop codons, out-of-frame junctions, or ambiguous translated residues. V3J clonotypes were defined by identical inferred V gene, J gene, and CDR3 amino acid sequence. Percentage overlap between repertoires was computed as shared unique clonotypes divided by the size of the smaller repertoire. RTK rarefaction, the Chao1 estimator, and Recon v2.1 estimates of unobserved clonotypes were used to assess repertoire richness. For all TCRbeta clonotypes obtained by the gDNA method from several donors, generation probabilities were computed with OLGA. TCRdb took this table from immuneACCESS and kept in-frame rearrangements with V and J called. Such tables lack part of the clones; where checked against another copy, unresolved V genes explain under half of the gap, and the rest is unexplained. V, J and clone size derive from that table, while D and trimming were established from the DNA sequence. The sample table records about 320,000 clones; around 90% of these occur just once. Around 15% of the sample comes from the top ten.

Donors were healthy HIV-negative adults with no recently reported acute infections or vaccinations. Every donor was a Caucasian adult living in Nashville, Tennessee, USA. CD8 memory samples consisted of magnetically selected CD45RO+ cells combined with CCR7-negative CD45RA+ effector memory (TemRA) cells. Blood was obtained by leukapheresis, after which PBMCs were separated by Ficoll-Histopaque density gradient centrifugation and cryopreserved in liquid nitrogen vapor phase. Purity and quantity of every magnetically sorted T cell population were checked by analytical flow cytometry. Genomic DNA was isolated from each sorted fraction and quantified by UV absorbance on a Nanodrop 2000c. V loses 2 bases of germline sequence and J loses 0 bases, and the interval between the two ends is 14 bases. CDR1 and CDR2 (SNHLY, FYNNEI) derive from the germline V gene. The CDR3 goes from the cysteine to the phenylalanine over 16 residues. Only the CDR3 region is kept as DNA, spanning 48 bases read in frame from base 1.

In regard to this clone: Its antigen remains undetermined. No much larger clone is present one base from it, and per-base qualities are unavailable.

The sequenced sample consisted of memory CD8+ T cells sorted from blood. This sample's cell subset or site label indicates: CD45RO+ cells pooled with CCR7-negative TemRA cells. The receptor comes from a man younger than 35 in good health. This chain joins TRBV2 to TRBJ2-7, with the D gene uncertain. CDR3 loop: CASSEMFGVVSYEQYF. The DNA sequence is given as TGTGCCAGCAGTGAAATGTTTGGCGTAGTCTCCTACGAGCAGTACTTC.